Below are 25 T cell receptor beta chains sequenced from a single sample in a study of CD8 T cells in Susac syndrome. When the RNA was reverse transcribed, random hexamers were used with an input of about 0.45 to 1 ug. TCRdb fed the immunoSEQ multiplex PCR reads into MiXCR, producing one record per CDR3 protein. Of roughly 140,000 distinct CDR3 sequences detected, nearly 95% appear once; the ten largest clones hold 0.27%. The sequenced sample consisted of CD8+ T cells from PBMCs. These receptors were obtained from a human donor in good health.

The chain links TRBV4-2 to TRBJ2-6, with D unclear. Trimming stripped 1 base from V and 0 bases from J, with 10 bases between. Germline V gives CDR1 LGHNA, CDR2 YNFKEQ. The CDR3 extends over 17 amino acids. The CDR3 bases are TGTGCCAGCAGCCAAGTGTCCAGACTCTCTGGGGCCAACGTCCTGACTTTC. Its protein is CASSQVSRLSGANVLTF.

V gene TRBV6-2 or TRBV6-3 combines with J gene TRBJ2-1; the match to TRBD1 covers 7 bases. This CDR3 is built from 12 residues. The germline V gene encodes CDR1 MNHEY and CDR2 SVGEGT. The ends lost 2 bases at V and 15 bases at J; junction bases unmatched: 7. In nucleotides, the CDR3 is TGTGCCAGCAGTTACCCCGACAGGGAGTCGTTCTTC. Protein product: CASSYPDRESFF.

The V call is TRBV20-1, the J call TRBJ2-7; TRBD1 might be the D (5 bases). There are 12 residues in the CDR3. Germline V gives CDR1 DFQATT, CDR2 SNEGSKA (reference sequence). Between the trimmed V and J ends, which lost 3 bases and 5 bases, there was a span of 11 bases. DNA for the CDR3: TGCAGTGCTAGTACAGGTATGAACGAGCAGTACTTC. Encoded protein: CSASTGMNEQYF.

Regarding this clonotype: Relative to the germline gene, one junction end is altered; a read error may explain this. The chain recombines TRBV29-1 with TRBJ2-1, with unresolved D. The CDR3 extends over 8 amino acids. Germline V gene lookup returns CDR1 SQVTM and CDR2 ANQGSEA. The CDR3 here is CSVETWAF. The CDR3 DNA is TGCAGCGTTGAAACCTGGGCCTTC.

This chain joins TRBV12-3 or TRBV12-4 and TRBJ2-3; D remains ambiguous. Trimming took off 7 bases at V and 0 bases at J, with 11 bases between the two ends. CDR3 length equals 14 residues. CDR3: CASTYGFSTDTQYF. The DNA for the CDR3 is TGTGCCAGCACTTATGGGTTTAGCACAGATACGCAGTATTTT.

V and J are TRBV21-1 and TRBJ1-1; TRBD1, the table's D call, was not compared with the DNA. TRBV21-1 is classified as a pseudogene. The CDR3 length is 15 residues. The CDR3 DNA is TGTGCCAGCAGCAAGACAGCCAGAGGGGACACTGAAGCTTTCTTT. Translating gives CASSKTARGDTEAFF.

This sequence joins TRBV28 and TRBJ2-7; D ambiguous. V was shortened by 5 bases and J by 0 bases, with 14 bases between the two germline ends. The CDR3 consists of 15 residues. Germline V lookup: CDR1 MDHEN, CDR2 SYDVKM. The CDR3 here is CASSVVQETSYEQYF. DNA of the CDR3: TGTGCCAGCAGTGTAGTCCAGGAAACCTCCTACGAGCAGTACTTC.

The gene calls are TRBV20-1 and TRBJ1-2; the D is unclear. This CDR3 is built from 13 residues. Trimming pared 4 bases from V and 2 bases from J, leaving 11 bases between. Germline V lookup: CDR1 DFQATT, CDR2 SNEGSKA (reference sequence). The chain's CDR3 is CSAKGERNYGYTF. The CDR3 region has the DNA TGCAGTGCTAAGGGTGAACGGAACTATGGCTACACCTTC.

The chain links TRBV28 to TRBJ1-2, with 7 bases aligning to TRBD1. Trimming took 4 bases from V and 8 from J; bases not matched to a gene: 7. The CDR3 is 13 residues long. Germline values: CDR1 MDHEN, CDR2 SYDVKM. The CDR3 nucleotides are TGTGCCAGCAGTTCCGAGGGGGCAGGAGGCTACACCTTC. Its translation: CASSSEGAGGYTF.

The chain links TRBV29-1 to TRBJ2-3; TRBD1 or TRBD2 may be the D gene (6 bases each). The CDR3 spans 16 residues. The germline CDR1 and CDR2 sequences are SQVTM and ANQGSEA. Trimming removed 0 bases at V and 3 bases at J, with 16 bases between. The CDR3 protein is CSVEDLKGGMTDTQYF. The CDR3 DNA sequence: TGCAGCGTTGAAGATCTTAAGGGGGGTATGACAGATACGCAGTATTTT.

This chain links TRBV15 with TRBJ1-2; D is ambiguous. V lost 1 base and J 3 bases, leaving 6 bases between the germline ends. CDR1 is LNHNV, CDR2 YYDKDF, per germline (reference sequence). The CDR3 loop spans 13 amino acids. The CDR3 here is CATSRGSYYGYTF. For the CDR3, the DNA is TGTGCCACCAGCAGAGGTTCTTACTATGGCTACACCTTC.

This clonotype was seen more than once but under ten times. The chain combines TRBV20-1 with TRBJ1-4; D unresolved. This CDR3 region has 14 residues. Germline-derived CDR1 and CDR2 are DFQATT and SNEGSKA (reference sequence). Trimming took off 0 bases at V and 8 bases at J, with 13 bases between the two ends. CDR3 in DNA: TGCAGTGCTAGAGAGGCGCGGATTGGAGAAAAACTGTTTTTT. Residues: CSAREARIGEKLFF.

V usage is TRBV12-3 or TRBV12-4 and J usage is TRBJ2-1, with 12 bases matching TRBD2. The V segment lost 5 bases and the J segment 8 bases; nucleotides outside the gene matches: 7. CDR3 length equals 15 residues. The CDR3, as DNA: TGTGCCAGCAGTCCGAGGACTAGCGGGAACGATGAGCAGTTCTTC. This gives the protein CASSPRTSGNDEQFF.

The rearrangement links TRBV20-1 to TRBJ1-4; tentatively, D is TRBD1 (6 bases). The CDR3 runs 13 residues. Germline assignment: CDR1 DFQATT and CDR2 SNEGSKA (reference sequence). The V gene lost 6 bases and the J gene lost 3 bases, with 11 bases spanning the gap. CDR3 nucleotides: TGCAGTGCCAGACAGGACCCTAATGAAAAACTGTTTTTT. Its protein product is CSARQDPNEKLFF.

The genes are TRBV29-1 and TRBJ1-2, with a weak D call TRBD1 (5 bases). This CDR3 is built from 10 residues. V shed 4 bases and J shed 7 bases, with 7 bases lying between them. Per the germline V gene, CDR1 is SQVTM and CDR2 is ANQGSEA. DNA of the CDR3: TGCAGCGTTGGGGACCCTGGCTACACCTTC. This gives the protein CSVGDPGYTF.

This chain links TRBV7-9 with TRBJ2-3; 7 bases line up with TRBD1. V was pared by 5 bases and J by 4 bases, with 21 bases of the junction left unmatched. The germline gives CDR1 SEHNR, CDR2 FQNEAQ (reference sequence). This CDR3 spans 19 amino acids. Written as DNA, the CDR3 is TGTGCCAGCAGCCCCCAACCGGGACAGTTTTTTGAGCCCGCAGATACGCAGTATTTT. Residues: CASSPQPGQFFEPADTQYF.

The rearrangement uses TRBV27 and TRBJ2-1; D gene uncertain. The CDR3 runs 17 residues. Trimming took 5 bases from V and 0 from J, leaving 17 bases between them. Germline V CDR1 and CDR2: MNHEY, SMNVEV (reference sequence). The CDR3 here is CASSPFFDLSSYNEQFF. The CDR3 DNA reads TGTGCCAGCAGTCCCTTTTTTGACCTAAGCTCCTACAATGAGCAGTTCTTC.

The CDR3 sequence: CASSLWIAGVITGELFF. CDR3 DNA: TGTGCCAGCAGTTTATGGATAGCGGGAGTCATCACCGGGGAGCTGTTTTTT. The chain employs TRBV28 and TRBJ2-2, with 9 bases that match TRBD2. In germline, CDR1 is MDHEN, CDR2 SYDVKM. The CDR3 length is 17 residues. Trimming took 0 bases from V and 4 from J; bases not matched to a gene: 6.

Here the CDR3 DNA reads TGTGCCAGCAGCGACAGAACGAACACCGGGGAGCTGTTTTTT. Its protein product is CASSDRTNTGELFF. The rearrangement joins TRBV28 to TRBJ2-2, with a possible D match to TRBD1 (5 bases). Per the germline V gene, CDR1 is MDHEN and CDR2 is SYDVKM. The CDR3 is made up of 14 amino acids. V lost 6 bases and J 0 bases, leaving 8 bases between the germline ends.

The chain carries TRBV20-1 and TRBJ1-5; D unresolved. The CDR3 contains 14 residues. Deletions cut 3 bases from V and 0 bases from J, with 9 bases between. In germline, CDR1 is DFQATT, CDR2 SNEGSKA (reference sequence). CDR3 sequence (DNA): TGCAGTGCTAGGGGCAAATATAGCAATCAGCCCCAGCATTTT. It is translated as CSARGKYSNQPQHF.

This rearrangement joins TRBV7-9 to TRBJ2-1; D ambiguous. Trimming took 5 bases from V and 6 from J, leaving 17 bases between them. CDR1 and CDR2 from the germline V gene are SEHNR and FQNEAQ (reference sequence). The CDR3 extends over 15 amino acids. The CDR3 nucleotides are TGTGCCAGCAGCACCCAGTTAGCCCCGGGCAATGAGCAGTTCTTC. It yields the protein CASSTQLAPGNEQFF.

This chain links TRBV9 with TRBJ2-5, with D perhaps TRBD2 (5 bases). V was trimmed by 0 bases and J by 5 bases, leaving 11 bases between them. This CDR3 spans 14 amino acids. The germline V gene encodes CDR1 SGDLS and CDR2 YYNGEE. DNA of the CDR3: TGTGCCAGCAGCGTAGGGGAGACCTGGGAGACCCAGTACTTC. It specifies CASSVGETWETQYF.

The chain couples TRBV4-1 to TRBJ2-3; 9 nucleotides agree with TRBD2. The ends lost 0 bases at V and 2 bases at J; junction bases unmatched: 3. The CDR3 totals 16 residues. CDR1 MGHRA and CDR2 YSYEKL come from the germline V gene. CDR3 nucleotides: TGCGCCAGCAGCCAAGATGCTAGCGGGGACACAGATACGCAGTATTTT. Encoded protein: CASSQDASGDTDTQYF.

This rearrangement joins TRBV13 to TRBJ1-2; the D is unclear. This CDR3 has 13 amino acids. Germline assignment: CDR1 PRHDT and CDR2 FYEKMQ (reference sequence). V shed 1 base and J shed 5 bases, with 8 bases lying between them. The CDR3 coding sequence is TGTGCCAGCAGCTTAGCAAACAGTTATGGCTACACCTTC. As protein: CASSLANSYGYTF.

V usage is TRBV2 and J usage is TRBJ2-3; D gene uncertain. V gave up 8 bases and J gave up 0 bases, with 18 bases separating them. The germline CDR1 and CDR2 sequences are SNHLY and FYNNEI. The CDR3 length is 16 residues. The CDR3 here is CASYSALMGSTDTQYF. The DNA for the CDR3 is TGTGCCAGCTACTCAGCCTTAATGGGAAGCACAGATACGCAGTATTTT.